The 27 T cell receptor beta chains given below trace back to one sample, sequenced in a study of blood T cell repertoires in COVID-19. Clones were sequenced by immunoSEQ multiplex PCR, and TCRdb holds only the in-frame ones, with some missing. The repertoire holds hundreds of thousands of clones, with roughly 84% as singletons. Sequencing was done on a sample of PBMCs or T cells enriched from blood (not recorded which). The receptors here all came from a woman aged 40 to 50 who had recovered from COVID-19.

The rearrangement uses TRBV15 and TRBJ1-2; D is ambiguous. The germline CDR1 and CDR2 sequences are LNHNV and YYDKDF (reference sequence). Trimming removed 0 bases from V and 8 bases from J, with 19 bases in between. The CDR3 loop spans 16 amino acids. In DNA, the CDR3 is TGTGCCACCAGCAGAGATCGAGGGTCAGGCAAGCGCGGCTACACCTTC. Residues: CATSRDRGSGKRGYTF. The full variable domain, with the rest looked up from reference TRBV15 and TRBJ1-2, is DAMVIQNPRYQVTQFGKPVTLSCSQTLNHNVMYWYQQKSSQAPKLLFHYYDKDFNNEADTPDNFQSRRPNTSFCFLDIRSPGLGDTAMYLCATSRDRGSGKRGYTFGSGTRLTVV.

This chain links TRBV19 with TRBJ1-5; 9 bases map to TRBD1. V lost 5 bases to trimming and J lost 6 bases; unmatched junction nucleotides: 5. In germline, CDR1 is LNHDA, CDR2 SQIVND (reference sequence). This CDR3 spans 14 amino acids. The CDR3, as DNA: TGTGCCAGTAGTCCGGACAGGGGCCGTCAGCCCCAGCATTTT. Its translation: CASSPDRGRQPQHF.

The CDR3 reads CASSPRTSGPTYNEQFF. As DNA, the CDR3 is TGTGCCAGCAGCCCACGGACTAGCGGGCCAACCTACAATGAGCAGTTCTTC. The chain recombines TRBV5-4 with TRBJ2-1; 11 positions agree with TRBD2. J gave up 2 bases and V 4 bases, and 8 bases lay outside the gene matches. The CDR3 is made up of 17 amino acids. From germline, CDR1 is SGHNT and CDR2 YYREEE (reference sequence).

This chain uses TRBV7-9 with TRBJ2-1; TRBD2 might be the D (6 bases). V was clipped by 4 bases and J by 6 bases, with 16 bases between them. The CDR3 contains 15 residues. Germline values: CDR1 SEHNR, CDR2 FQNEAQ (reference sequence). The CDR3 region is CASSSRRMGGNEQFF. The CDR3 DNA is TGTGCCAGCAGCTCACGGAGGATGGGGGGCAATGAGCAGTTCTTC.

V and J are TRBV30 and TRBJ2-5, with a tentative D call TRBD1 (5 bases). Trimming took 0 bases from V and 3 from J, leaving 8 bases between them. The CDR3 has 13 residues. CDR1 and CDR2 (germline): GTSNPN, SVGIG (reference sequence). CDR3 residues: CAWSVRQKETQYF. In nucleotides, the CDR3 is TGTGCCTGGAGTGTGCGACAGAAAGAGACCCAGTACTTC.

This chain connects TRBV5-1 to TRBJ2-1, with D possibly TRBD2 on 6 matching bases. The CDR3 loop spans 15 amino acids. The ends were cut back, 4 bases at V and 7 bases at J, with 18 bases in the middle. Germline V gene data show CDR1 as SGHRS and CDR2 as YFSETQ. In DNA form, the CDR3 reads TGCGCCAGCAGCCGCTCGGGGGACCCCGGGAATGAGCAGTTCTTC. Amino acids: CASSRSGDPGNEQFF.

In DNA form, the CDR3 reads TGTGCCAGCATCTTACGACTTCTTGGGGAGACCCAGTACTTC. Protein sequence: CASILRLLGETQYF. The chain has TRBV2 and TRBJ2-5; D call uncertain. Germline loops: CDR1 SNHLY, CDR2 FYNNEI. V was pared by 7 bases and J by 5 bases, with 17 bases between. This CDR3 comprises 14 residues. Together with reference TRBV2 and TRBJ2-5, the CDR3 gives the full variable domain: EPEVTQTPSHQVTQMGQEVILRCVPISNHLYFYWYRQILGQKVEFLVSFYNNEISEKSEIFDDQFSVERPDGSNFTLKIRSTKLEDSAMYFCASILRLLGETQYFGPGTRLLVL.

In its sample, this clone was seen once. One end of the junction varies from germline; a read error may be responsible. The gene calls are TRBV5-1 and TRBJ2-3, with 8 bases matching TRBD2. The CDR3 is 17 residues long. CDR1 and CDR2 from the germline V gene are SGHRS and YFSETQ. The CDR3 nucleotides read TGCGCCAGCAGCTTGGGATCGGGAGGGGTTAGCAGAGATACGCAGTATTTT. Protein product: CASSLGSGGVSRDTQYF.

The chain recombines TRBV10-3 with TRBJ1-4; D gene uncertain. This CDR3 has 13 amino acids. V gave up 0 bases and J gave up 16 bases, with 15 bases separating them. CDR1 ENHRY and CDR2 SYGVKD come from the germline V gene. The CDR3 loop reads CAISESMSGSGFF. The CDR3 coding sequence is TGTGCCATCAGTGAGTCGATGTCCGGGTCGGGGTTTTTT.

The J gene is TRBJ2-5, the V gene TRBV7-8; the D gene is possibly TRBD2 (5 bases). Germline V gene lookup returns CDR1 SGHVS and CDR2 FQNEAQ. CDR3 length: 16 amino acids. Trimming took off 3 bases at V and 0 bases at J, with 14 bases between the two ends. The CDR3 DNA follows: TGTGCCAGCAGCTTTGGTCGAGCGGCATACCAAGAGACCCAGTACTTC. This gives the protein CASSFGRAAYQETQYF. Complete variable domain (other parts from reference TRBV7-8 and TRBJ2-5): GAGVSQSPRYKVAKRGQDVALRCDPISGHVSLFWYQQALGQGPEFLTYFQNEAQLDKSGLPSDRFFAERPEGSVSTLKIQRTQQEDSAVYLCASSFGRAAYQETQYFGPGTRLLVL.

V is TRBV5-6 and J is TRBJ1-4, with D possibly matching TRBD1 (5 bases). The CDR3 loop spans 14 amino acids. Germline V gives CDR1 SGHDT, CDR2 YYEEEE. The germline V and J ends were trimmed by 3 bases and 4 bases, with 10 bases remaining between them. The chain's CDR3 is CASSYGGDNEKLFF. Written as DNA, the CDR3 is TGTGCCAGCAGCTACGGGGGAGATAATGAAAAACTGTTTTTT. Together with reference TRBV5-6 and TRBJ1-4, the CDR3 gives the full variable domain: DAGVTQSPTHLIKTRGQQVTLRCSPKSGHDTVSWYQQALGQGPQFIFQYYEEEERQRGNFPDRFSGHQFPNYSSELNVNALLLGDSALYLCASSYGGDNEKLFFGSGTQLSVL.

The V call is TRBV5-1, the J call TRBJ1-1; 8 bases match TRBD1. With V trimmed by 3 bases and J by 1 base, 5 bases remained unmatched. Germline CDR1 SGHRS, CDR2 YFSETQ. The CDR3 is made up of 15 amino acids. The CDR3 is CASSSNRGTNTEAFF. In DNA, the CDR3 is TGCGCCAGCAGCTCGAACAGGGGGACGAACACTGAAGCTTTCTTT.

The V call is TRBV6-1, the J call TRBJ2-4; 9 bases agree with TRBD1. V shed 2 bases and J 6 bases; nucleotides not matched to a gene: 11. This CDR3 is 17 amino acids long. Germline V lookup: CDR1 MNHNS, CDR2 SASEGT. In DNA form, the CDR3 reads TGTGCCAGCAGTGAATTGGGACAGGGCATGAGTAGAAACATTCAGTACTTC. Translating it yields CASSELGQGMSRNIQYF.

This chain uses TRBV28 with TRBJ2-7; 10 positions agree with TRBD2. This CDR3 contains 17 residues. With 0 bases clipped from V and 6 bases from J, the junction kept 11 bases outside the gene matches. CDR1 and CDR2 from the germline V gene are MDHEN and SYDVKM. CDR3 bases: TGTGCCAGCAGTTTATGGGATCTAGCGGGAGCGAGCGGCGAGCAGTACTTC. It encodes CASSLWDLAGASGEQYF.

This clone was seen a single time. V usage is TRBV9 and J usage is TRBJ1-4; 8 nucleotides match TRBD1. The length of the CDR3 is 15 residues. CDR1 SGDLS and CDR2 YYNGEE come from the germline V gene. With 4 bases clipped from V and 5 bases from J, the junction kept 7 bases outside the gene matches. Here the CDR3 reads CASSPRTGRNEKLFF. The CDR3 nucleotides are TGTGCCAGCAGCCCTAGGACAGGGAGGAATGAAAAACTGTTTTTT.

This clone was seen a handful of times. V usage is TRBV7-2 and J usage is TRBJ1-4; no clear D gene. The CDR3 has 16 amino acids. Germline V lookup: CDR1 SGHTA, CDR2 FQGNSA. Deletions cut 5 bases from V and 5 bases from J, with 18 bases between. CDR3 DNA: TGTGCCAGCAGCCCATCAACCCGGGGAGCCAATGAAAAACTGTTTTTT. Protein: CASSPSTRGANEKLFF.

The chain couples TRBV27 to TRBJ1-5, with D tentatively TRBD1 (6 bases). The V gene lost 1 base and the J gene lost 5 bases, with 6 bases spanning the gap. Germline V gives CDR1 MNHEY, CDR2 SMNVEV (reference sequence). The CDR3 contains 13 residues. CDR3 sequence: CASSLYRDQPQHF. The DNA for the CDR3 is TGTGCCAGCAGTTTATACAGGGATCAGCCCCAGCATTTT.

The chain employs TRBV25-1 and TRBJ2-3, with D possibly being TRBD1 (5 bases). CDR1 is MGHDK and CDR2 is SYGVNS in the germline V gene. CDR3 length: 14 amino acids. V was clipped by 6 bases and J by 4 bases, with 14 bases between them. CDR3 protein: CASSDAGFADTQYF. DNA for the CDR3: TGTGCCAGCAGCGATGCAGGGTTCGCAGATACGCAGTATTTT.

The chain employs TRBV9 and TRBJ2-2; D may be TRBD2 (5 bases). CDR3 length: 17 amino acids. V gave up 0 bases and J gave up 0 bases, with 12 bases separating them. CDR1 is SGDLS and CDR2 is YYNGEE in the germline V gene. The CDR3 coding sequence is TGTGCCAGCAGCGTAGGGGAGAGCCCTACGAACACCGGGGAGCTGTTTTTT. It is translated as CASSVGESPTNTGELFF.

The V and J genes are TRBV3-1 (or the pseudogene TRBV3-2) and TRBJ1-1; TRBD1 matches at 11 bases. This CDR3 is 15 amino acids long. CDR1 LGHDT and CDR2 YNNKEL come from the germline V gene (reference sequence). Unmatched junction bases numbered 6, after V lost 3 bases and J lost 6 bases. CDR3: CASSHTDRGQAEAFF. CDR3 nucleotides: TGTGCCAGCAGCCACACGGACAGGGGGCAAGCTGAAGCTTTCTTT.

The J gene is TRBJ2-3, the V gene TRBV27, with 8 bases that match TRBD2. Germline CDR1 and CDR2: MNHEY and SMNVEV (reference sequence). The CDR3 is 17 amino acids. Trimming cost V 4 bases and J 4 bases; bases outside gene matches: 13. CDR3 protein: CASSSPGGEGEPDTQYF. CDR3 DNA: TGTGCCAGCAGTTCCCCGGGGGGGGAGGGGGAACCAGATACGCAGTATTTT.

This rearrangement joins TRBV29-1 to TRBJ2-1; 7 positions match TRBD2. This CDR3 is built from 15 residues. Germline V gene data show CDR1 as SQVTM and CDR2 as ANQGSEA. With V trimmed by 5 bases and J by 0 bases, 7 bases remained unmatched. The CDR3 sequence is CSVITGGRSYNEQFF. CDR3 DNA sequence: TGCAGCGTTATTACGGGAGGTCGCTCCTACAATGAGCAGTTCTTC.

A remark on this clone: A much bigger clone sits one base away, suggesting this may be a read error. V gene TRBV12-3 or TRBV12-4 combines with J gene TRBJ1-5; weak D call: TRBD1 (6 bases). V lost 6 bases and J lost 6, with 9 bases in between. The CDR3 is 12 amino acids. The CDR3 DNA is TGTGCCAGCAGACAGGGTGGTCAGCCCCAGCATTTT. Its translation is CASRQGGQPQHF.

This rearrangement joins TRBV28 to TRBJ2-7; D may be TRBD1 (6 bases). The CDR3 has 14 residues. The V gene's germline CDR1 is MDHEN and CDR2 SYDVKM. Trimming removed 2 bases from V and 4 bases from J, with 12 bases in between. The CDR3 nucleotides read TGTGCCAGCAGTTTAGGGACACTACCTTACGAGCAGTACTTC. Translating gives CASSLGTLPYEQYF.

The chain is built from TRBV7-2 and TRBJ2-3; 8 bases match TRBD2. CDR1 SGHTA and CDR2 FQGNSA come from the germline V gene. V was clipped by 4 bases and J by 4 bases; unmatched bases: 10. This CDR3 has 16 residues. The CDR3 loop is CASSSKGLGGPDTQYF. DNA of the CDR3: TGTGCCAGCAGCTCCAAGGGACTAGGTGGTCCAGATACGCAGTATTTT. The entire variable domain, with the rest obtained from reference TRBV7-2 and TRBJ2-3, is as follows: GAGVSQSPSNKVTEKGKDVELRCDPISGHTALYWYRQSLGQGLEFLIYFQGNSAPDKSGLPSDRFSAERTGGSVSTLTIQRTQQEDSAVYLCASSSKGLGGPDTQYFGPGTRLTVL.

The chain is built from TRBV24-1 and TRBJ2-1, with TRBD2 as a possible D gene (6 bases). CDR3 size: 18 residues. Germline-derived CDR1 and CDR2 are KGHDR and SFDVKD. Trimming left V 1 base short and J 3 bases short, with 18 bases between. CDR3 region: CATSDFGSGDPVYNEQFF. The CDR3 DNA sequence: TGTGCCACCAGTGATTTCGGTAGCGGAGATCCAGTCTACAATGAGCAGTTCTTC.

This clone occurred once. The rearrangement joins TRBV6-2 or TRBV6-3 to TRBJ2-5; maybe TRBD1 (5 bases). Germline V gene sequence: CDR1 MNHEY, CDR2 SVGEGT. With 0 bases removed from V and 5 bases from J, the gap between germline ends came to 16 bases. CDR3 length: 16 amino acids. CDR3 protein: CASSYSMTDPRETQYF. The CDR3 nucleotides read TGTGCCAGCAGTTACTCCATGACAGACCCCCGCGAGACCCAGTACTTC.